This TCR beta chain was identified during a study of Ad26.COV2.S vaccination and SARS-CoV-2 variants. At the level of the study: The trial was COV1001 and the donor's arm was Ad26.COV2.S.

Treatment here: approximately 18 received Ad26.COV2.S at low or high dose, single or two shots; a few received placebo; per-sample allocation not given. The samples were gathered on day 63 after the first injection of vaccine or placebo. An adult aged 18-55 years in Boston served as the donor. Wuhan-strain SARS-CoV-2 spike was expressed by the Ad26 vector that made up the vaccine. This clone was observed a few times. Its antigen is undetermined. The CDR3 runs to 12 residues. The V end lost 4 bases, the J end lost 5 bases, and 8 bases lay between the germline ends. Germline assignment: CDR1 KGHDR and CDR2 SFDVKD. Notes on the study in general: Breadth measured for non-spike TCRs was similar across vaccine and placebo recipients.

Assay used: immunoSEQ multiplex PCR; TCRdb lists only in-frame clones, some missing. The sample contains approximately 300,000 clones, more than 70% of which appear only once. The gene calls are TRBV24-1 and TRBJ2-7; D might be TRBD1 or TRBD2, each matching 5 bases. The sample in question was peripheral blood, obtained in a trial of Ad26.COV2.S vaccine versus placebo. The TCR was taken from a person aged 18 to 59 who received the Ad26.COV2.S COVID-19 vaccine or a placebo. CDR3: CATSDGTDEQYF. The CDR3 nucleotides are TGTGCCACCAGTGACGGGACCGACGAGCAGTACTTC.